These T cell receptor beta chains were read from a single sample in a study of blood T cell repertoires in COVID-19. The method was immunoSEQ multiplex PCR; TCRdb's version includes in-frame clones alone and lacks a portion of them. Of 9,000 to 13,000 clones in the sample, around 78% were seen once. Specimen: peripheral blood. The receptor set was obtained from a human donor in a cohort sampled during active COVID-19. Both conserved end residues are part of each CDR3. A D gene is named only where the DNA matches it firmly. Clone size is not always given. Where it is, it says once, few, many or a class for expanded clones.

abundance: .
j_gene: TRBJ1-5
v_gene: TRBV27
d_gene: .
CDR3aa: CASSRVSNQPQHF
CDR3nt: TGTGCCAGCAGCAGGGTTAGCAATCAGCCCCAGCATTTT

abundance: .
j_gene: TRBJ2-1
v_gene: TRBV2
d_gene: TRBD2
CDR3aa: CASRPGLAGGEQFF
CDR3nt: TGTGCCAGCAGACCGGGACTAGCGGGAGGTGAGCAGTTCTTC

abundance: .
j_gene: TRBJ2-7
v_gene: TRBV28
d_gene: .
CDR3aa: CASSSPGLTYEQYF
CDR3nt: TGTGCCAGCAGTTCTCCGGGACTTACCTACGAGCAGTACTTC

abundance: .
j_gene: TRBJ1-2
v_gene: TRBV14
d_gene: TRBD1
CDR3aa: CASSPQGVSGYTF
CDR3nt: TGTGCCAGCAGTCCACAGGGGGTCTCTGGCTACACCTTC

abundance: .
j_gene: TRBJ1-5
v_gene: TRBV21-1
d_gene: .
CDR3aa: CASSKGRQGGYSNQPQHF
CDR3nt: TGTGCCAGCAGCAAAGGGCGGCAGGGCGGATATAGCAATCAGCCCCAGCATTTT

abundance: .
j_gene: TRBJ2-7
v_gene: TRBV7-9
d_gene: TRBD2
CDR3aa: CASSFKGRGIHEQYF
CDR3nt: TGTGCCAGCAGCTTTAAGGGGCGGGGGATCCACGAGCAGTACTTC

abundance: .
j_gene: TRBJ2-2
v_gene: TRBV27
d_gene: TRBD2
CDR3aa: CASSFLIPGLAVSRTGELFF
CDR3nt: TGTGCCAGCAGTTTTTTGATTCCCGGACTAGCGGTGTCCAGGACCGGGGAGCTGTTTTTT

abundance: .
j_gene: TRBJ2-7
v_gene: TRBV7-2
d_gene: .
CDR3aa: CASSLVSQSSYEQYF
CDR3nt: TGTGCCAGCAGCTTAGTGTCTCAGTCCTCCTACGAGCAGTACTTC

abundance: medium-sized
j_gene: TRBJ2-1
v_gene: TRBV5-8
d_gene: TRBD2
CDR3aa: CASSLMAGGMVNEQFF
CDR3nt: TGTGCCAGCAGCTTGATGGCGGGAGGGATGGTCAATGAGCAGTTCTTC

abundance: .
j_gene: TRBJ1-4
v_gene: TRBV5-1
d_gene: TRBD1
CDR3aa: CASSRDRDEKLFF
CDR3nt: TGCGCCAGCAGCCGGGACAGGGATGAAAAACTGTTTTTT

abundance: once
j_gene: TRBJ2-7
v_gene: TRBV9
d_gene: TRBD2
CDR3aa: CASSVGVGGTTYEQYF
CDR3nt: TGTGCCAGCAGCGTAGGGGTCGGCGGGACTACCTACGAGCAGTACTTC

abundance: .
j_gene: TRBJ2-3
v_gene: TRBV5-1
d_gene: .
CDR3aa: CASSLAWASTDTQYF
CDR3nt: TGCGCCAGCAGCTTGGCCTGGGCTAGCACAGATACGCAGTATTTT

abundance: .
j_gene: TRBJ2-1
v_gene: TRBV25-1
d_gene: .
CDR3aa: CASSHTSADNEQFF
CDR3nt: TGTGCCAGCAGCCACACTAGTGCCGACAATGAGCAGTTCTTC

abundance: .
j_gene: TRBJ1-2
v_gene: TRBV5-4
d_gene: .
CDR3aa: CASSDRSSNYGYTF
CDR3nt: TGTGCCAGCAGCGACAGGAGCTCGAACTATGGCTACACCTTC

abundance: .
j_gene: TRBJ2-7
v_gene: TRBV29-1
d_gene: .
CDR3aa: CSVASTTTSYEQYF
CDR3nt: TGCAGCGTTGCGTCCACGACTACCTCCTACGAGCAGTACTTC

abundance: .
j_gene: TRBJ2-1
v_gene: TRBV7-9
d_gene: TRBD1
CDR3aa: CASSLATGGRSNNEQFF
CDR3nt: TGTGCCAGCAGCTTAGCGACAGGGGGGAGGTCAAACAATGAGCAGTTCTTC

abundance: few
j_gene: TRBJ1-5
v_gene: TRBV5-6
d_gene: .
CDR3aa: CASSLRRDTGRDQPQHF
CDR3nt: TGTGCCAGCAGCCTACGCCGGGACACAGGCAGGGATCAGCCCCAGCATTTT

abundance: .
j_gene: TRBJ1-6
v_gene: TRBV6-5
d_gene: .
CDR3aa: CASSYRGSPLHF
CDR3nt: TGTGCCAGCAGTTACAGGGGTTCACCCCTCCACTTT

abundance: .
j_gene: TRBJ1-1
v_gene: TRBV7-9
d_gene: .
CDR3aa: CASGGGPKGTEAFF
CDR3nt: TGTGCCAGCGGGGGGGGCCCTAAGGGCACTGAAGCTTTCTTT

abundance: .
j_gene: TRBJ1-4
v_gene: TRBV5-1
d_gene: TRBD1
CDR3aa: CASSPEPRGTWVEEKLFF
CDR3nt: TGCGCCAGCAGCCCGGAGCCCAGGGGGACGTGGGTCGAGGAAAAACTGTTTTTT

abundance: .
j_gene: TRBJ2-1
v_gene: TRBV6-2/TRBV6-3
d_gene: .
CDR3aa: CASSYRTSYNEQFF
CDR3nt: TGTGCCAGCAGTTACCGTACTAGTTACAATGAGCAGTTCTTC

abundance: .
j_gene: TRBJ1-5
v_gene: TRBV7-8
d_gene: .
CDR3aa: CASSLAQGHQPQHF
CDR3nt: TGTGCCAGCAGCTTAGCACAGGGTCATCAGCCCCAGCATTTT

abundance: .
j_gene: TRBJ1-3
v_gene: TRBV2
d_gene: .
CDR3aa: CASRSSEVRGNTIYF
CDR3nt: TGTGCCAGCAGGTCGTCTGAGGTCCGGGGAAACACCATATATTTT

abundance: .
j_gene: TRBJ2-1
v_gene: TRBV5-4
d_gene: TRBD2
CDR3aa: CASSPPTSGSIDEQFF
CDR3nt: TGTGCCAGCAGCCCTCCGACTAGCGGGAGTATCGATGAGCAGTTCTTC

abundance: .
j_gene: TRBJ1-2
v_gene: TRBV7-2
d_gene: .
CDR3aa: CASSPGLGARGYTF
CDR3nt: TGTGCCAGCAGCCCGGGACTCGGGGCTAGGGGCTACACCTTC

abundance: once
j_gene: TRBJ2-3
v_gene: TRBV18
d_gene: TRBD2
CDR3aa: CASSPGLAGALTDTQYF
CDR3nt: TGTGCCAGCTCACCGGGACTAGCGGGAGCCCTTACAGATACGCAGTATTTT

abundance: .
j_gene: TRBJ2-1
v_gene: TRBV10-3
d_gene: .
CDR3aa: CAISEGGHNEQFF
CDR3nt: TGTGCCATCAGTGAAGGGGGTCACAATGAGCAGTTCTTC

abundance: .
j_gene: TRBJ1-4
v_gene: TRBV5-4
d_gene: .
CDR3aa: CASSGPDSAANEKLFF
CDR3nt: TGTGCCAGCAGCGGCCCGGACAGTGCGGCTAATGAAAAACTGTTTTTT

abundance: .
j_gene: TRBJ2-5
v_gene: TRBV5-1
d_gene: .
CDR3aa: CASSLDSGGETQYF
CDR3nt: TGCGCCAGCAGCTTGGACAGCGGAGGGGAGACCCAGTACTTC

abundance: .
j_gene: TRBJ2-2
v_gene: TRBV3-1/TRBV3-2
d_gene: .
CDR3aa: CASSQDRGGTNTGELFF
CDR3nt: TGTGCCAGCAGCCAAGATCGGGGCGGGACCAACACCGGGGAGCTGTTTTTT

abundance: .
j_gene: TRBJ2-3
v_gene: TRBV4-1
d_gene: .
CDR3aa: CASSHTYSSTDTQYF
CDR3nt: TGCGCCAGCAGCCATACTTATTCTAGCACAGATACGCAGTATTTT

abundance: .
j_gene: TRBJ2-2
v_gene: TRBV12-3/TRBV12-4
d_gene: .
CDR3aa: CAAGEANTGELFF
CDR3nt: TGTGCCGCCGGGGAGGCGAACACCGGGGAGCTGTTTTTT

abundance: .
j_gene: TRBJ2-7
v_gene: TRBV9
d_gene: TRBD1
CDR3aa: CASSPQGGTGLVGINEQYF
CDR3nt: TGTGCCAGCAGCCCCCAAGGAGGGACAGGGTTAGTTGGGATTAACGAGCAGTACTTC